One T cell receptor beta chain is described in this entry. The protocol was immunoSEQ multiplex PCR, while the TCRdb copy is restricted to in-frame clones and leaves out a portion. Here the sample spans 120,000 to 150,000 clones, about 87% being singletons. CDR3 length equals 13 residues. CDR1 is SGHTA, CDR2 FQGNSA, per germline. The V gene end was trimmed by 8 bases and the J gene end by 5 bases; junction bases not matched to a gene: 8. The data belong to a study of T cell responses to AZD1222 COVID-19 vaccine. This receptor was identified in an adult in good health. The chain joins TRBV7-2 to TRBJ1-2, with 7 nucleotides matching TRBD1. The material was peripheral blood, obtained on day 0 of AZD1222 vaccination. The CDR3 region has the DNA TGTGCCAGCTATCGAGGGGGCCGGTATGGCTACACCTTC. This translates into CASYRGGRYGYTF. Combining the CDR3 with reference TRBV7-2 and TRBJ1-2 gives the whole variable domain GAGVSQSPSNKVTEKGKDVELRCDPISGHTALYWYRQSLGQGLEFLIYFQGNSAPDKSGLPSDRFSAERTGGSVSTLTIQRTQQEDSAVYLCASYRGGRYGYTFGSGTRLTVV.